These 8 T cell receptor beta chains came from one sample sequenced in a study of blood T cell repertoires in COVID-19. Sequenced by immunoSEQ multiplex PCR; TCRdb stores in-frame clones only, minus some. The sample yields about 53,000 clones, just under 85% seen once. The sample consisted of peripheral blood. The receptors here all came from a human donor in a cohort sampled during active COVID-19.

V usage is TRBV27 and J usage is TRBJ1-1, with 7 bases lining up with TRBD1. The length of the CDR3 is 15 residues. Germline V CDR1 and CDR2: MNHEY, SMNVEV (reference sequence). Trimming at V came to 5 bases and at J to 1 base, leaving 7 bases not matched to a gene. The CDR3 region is CASSPNRGGNTEAFF. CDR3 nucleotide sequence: TGTGCCAGCAGTCCTAACAGGGGCGGGAACACTGAAGCTTTCTTT.

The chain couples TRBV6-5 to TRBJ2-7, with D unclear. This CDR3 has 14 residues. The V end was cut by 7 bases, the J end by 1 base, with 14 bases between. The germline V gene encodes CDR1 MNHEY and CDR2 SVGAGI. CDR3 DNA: TGTGCCAGCAAGGCGGAAAGTTGGTCCTACGAGCAGTACTTC. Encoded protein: CASKAESWSYEQYF.

The CDR3 spells CASSEDAGGRGNQPQHF. The DNA for the CDR3 is TGTGCCAGCAGTGAGGACGCAGGGGGCCGGGGCAATCAGCCCCAGCATTTT. The chain couples TRBV6-1 to TRBJ1-5, with TRBD1 matching 8 bases. This CDR3 region has 17 residues. Germline values: CDR1 MNHNS, CDR2 SASEGT. The V gene end was trimmed by 3 bases and the J gene end by 2 bases; junction bases not matched to a gene: 9.

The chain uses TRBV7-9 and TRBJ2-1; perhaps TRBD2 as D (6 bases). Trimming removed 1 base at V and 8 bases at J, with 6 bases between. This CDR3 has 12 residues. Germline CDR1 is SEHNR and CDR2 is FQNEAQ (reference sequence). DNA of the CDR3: TGTGCCAGCAGCTTAGGGGGGGATGAGCAGTTCTTC. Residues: CASSLGGDEQFF. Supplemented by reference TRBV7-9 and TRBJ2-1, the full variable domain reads DTGVSQNPRHKITKRGQNVTFRCDPISEHNRLYWYRQTLGQGPEFLTYFQNEAQLEKSRLLSDRFSAERPKGSFSTLEIQRTEQGDSAMYLCASSLGGDEQFFGPGTRLTVL.

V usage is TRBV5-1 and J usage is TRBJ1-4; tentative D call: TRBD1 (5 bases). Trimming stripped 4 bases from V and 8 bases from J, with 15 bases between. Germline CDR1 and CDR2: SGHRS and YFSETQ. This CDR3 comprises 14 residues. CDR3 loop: CASSAGQLREKLFF. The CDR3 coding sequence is TGCGCCAGCAGCGCAGGACAACTTAGGGAAAAACTGTTTTTT.

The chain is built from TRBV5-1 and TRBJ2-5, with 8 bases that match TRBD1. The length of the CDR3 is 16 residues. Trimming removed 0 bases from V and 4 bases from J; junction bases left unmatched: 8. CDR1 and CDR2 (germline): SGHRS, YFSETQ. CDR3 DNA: TGCGCCAGCAGCTTGGGGTCGACAGGGGATGGAGAGACCCAGTACTTC. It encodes CASSLGSTGDGETQYF.

DNA of the CDR3: TGCAGTGTTAACAGCTACGAGCAGTACTTC. Translating gives CSVNSYEQYF. This chain uses TRBV20-1 with TRBJ2-7; D gene uncertain. This CDR3 has 10 amino acids. V dropped 7 bases and J dropped 3 bases, with 7 bases sitting between them. The germline V gene has CDR1 DFQATT and CDR2 SNEGSKA (reference sequence).

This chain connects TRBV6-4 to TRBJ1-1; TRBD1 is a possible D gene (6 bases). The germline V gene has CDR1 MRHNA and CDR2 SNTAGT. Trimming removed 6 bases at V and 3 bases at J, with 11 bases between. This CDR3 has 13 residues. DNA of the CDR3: TGTGCCAGCAGAGAGACAGGCTACACTGAAGCTTTCTTT. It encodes CASRETGYTEAFF.